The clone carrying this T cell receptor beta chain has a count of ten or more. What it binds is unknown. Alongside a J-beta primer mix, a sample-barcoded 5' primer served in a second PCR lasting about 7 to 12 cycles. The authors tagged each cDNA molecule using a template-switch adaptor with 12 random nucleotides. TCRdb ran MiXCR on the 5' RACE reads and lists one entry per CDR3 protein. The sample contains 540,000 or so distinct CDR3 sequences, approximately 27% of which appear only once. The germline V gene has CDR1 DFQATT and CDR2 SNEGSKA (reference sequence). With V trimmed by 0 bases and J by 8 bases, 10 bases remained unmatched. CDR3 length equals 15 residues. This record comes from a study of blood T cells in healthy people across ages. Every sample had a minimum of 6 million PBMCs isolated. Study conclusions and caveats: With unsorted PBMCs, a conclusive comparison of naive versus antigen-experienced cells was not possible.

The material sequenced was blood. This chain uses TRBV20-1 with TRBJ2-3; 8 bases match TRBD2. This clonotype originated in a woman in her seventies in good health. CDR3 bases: TGCAGTGCTAGAGATCGGGGGGGCCCGCAGGGTACGCAGTATTTT. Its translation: CSARDRGGPQGTQYF.